The table lists the clone carrying this T cell receptor (beta chain) with many counts. Antigen: not known. Broader study findings: Tumor Tregs overlapped most with tumor, then blood, naive CD4+ cells. Whole repertoires were not studied in the larger cohort, only one V-J beta rearrangement.

The sorted Tregs were CD4+CD25+CD127-/low cells. Full-length variable regions came from constant-region reverse primers plus semi-nested Nested Universal Primer A PCR. TCRdb reprocessed the 5' RACE reads via MiXCR and lists one record per CDR3 protein. Among 8,500 to 13,000 distinct CDR3 sequences listed, under 20% were seen once. The clonotype comes from a female donor with breast cancer. Sequenced material: Tregs sorted from a lymph node.

The CDR3 region is CASSERGRTDTQYF. DNA of the CDR3: TGTGCCAGCAGTGAACGGGGACGCACAGATACGCAGTATTTT. This chain links TRBV2 with TRBJ2-3; D may be TRBD1 or TRBD2 (5 bases each). Germline-derived CDR1 and CDR2 are SNHLY and FYNNEI. V was cut by 2 bases and J by 1 base, with 7 bases left in between. This CDR3 contains 14 residues.